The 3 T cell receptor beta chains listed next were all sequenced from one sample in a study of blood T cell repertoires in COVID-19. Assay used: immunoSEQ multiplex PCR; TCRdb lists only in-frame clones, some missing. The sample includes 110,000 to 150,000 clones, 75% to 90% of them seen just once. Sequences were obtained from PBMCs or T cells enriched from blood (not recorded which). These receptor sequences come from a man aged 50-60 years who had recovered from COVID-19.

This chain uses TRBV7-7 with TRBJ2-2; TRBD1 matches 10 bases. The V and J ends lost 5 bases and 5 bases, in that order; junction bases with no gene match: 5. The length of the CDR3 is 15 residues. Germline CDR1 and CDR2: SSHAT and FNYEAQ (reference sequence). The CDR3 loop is CASSPGTGATGELFF. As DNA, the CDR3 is TGTGCCAGCAGCCCCGGGACAGGGGCTACCGGGGAGCTGTTTTTT.

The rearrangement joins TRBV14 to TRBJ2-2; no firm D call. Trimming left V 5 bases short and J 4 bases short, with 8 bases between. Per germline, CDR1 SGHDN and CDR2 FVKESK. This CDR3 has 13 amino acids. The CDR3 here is CASSGWATGELFF. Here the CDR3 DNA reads TGTGCCAGCAGCGGGTGGGCCACCGGGGAGCTGTTTTTT.

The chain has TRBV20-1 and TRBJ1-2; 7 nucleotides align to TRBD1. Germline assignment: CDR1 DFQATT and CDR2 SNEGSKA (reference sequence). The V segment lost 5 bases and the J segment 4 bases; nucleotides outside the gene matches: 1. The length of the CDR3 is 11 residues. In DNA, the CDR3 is TGCAGTGCTGGGGACAGCTATGGCTACACCTTC. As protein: CSAGDSYGYTF.